This T cell receptor beta chain was sequenced for a study of CD8+ T cells in alopecia areata. Study-wide findings and caveats: Tofacitinib did not eliminate many expanded lesional clones from scalp or blood.

Germline V CDR1 and CDR2: MNHEY, SMNVEV (reference sequence). V was trimmed by 3 bases and J by 7 bases, leaving 10 bases between them. The CDR3 is 13 amino acids. cDNA serving as the sequencing template came from extracted, reverse transcribed RNA. Clones were sequenced by immunoSEQ multiplex PCR, and TCRdb holds only the in-frame ones, with some missing. The sample contains about 180,000 clones, around half of which appear only once. Treatment: oral pan-JAK inhibitor, 5-10 mg twice daily. As regards this clone: Its antigen is not identified.

The sample was CD8+ T cells sorted from blood, taken at week 24, from a patient treated with tofacitinib. The rearrangement links TRBV27 to TRBJ2-1; possibly TRBD2 for D (7 bases). The source is a human donor with alopecia areata. The DNA for the CDR3 is TGTGCCAGCAGTTTGGGGGGGCTAAATGAGCAGTTCTTC. This translates into CASSLGGLNEQFF.